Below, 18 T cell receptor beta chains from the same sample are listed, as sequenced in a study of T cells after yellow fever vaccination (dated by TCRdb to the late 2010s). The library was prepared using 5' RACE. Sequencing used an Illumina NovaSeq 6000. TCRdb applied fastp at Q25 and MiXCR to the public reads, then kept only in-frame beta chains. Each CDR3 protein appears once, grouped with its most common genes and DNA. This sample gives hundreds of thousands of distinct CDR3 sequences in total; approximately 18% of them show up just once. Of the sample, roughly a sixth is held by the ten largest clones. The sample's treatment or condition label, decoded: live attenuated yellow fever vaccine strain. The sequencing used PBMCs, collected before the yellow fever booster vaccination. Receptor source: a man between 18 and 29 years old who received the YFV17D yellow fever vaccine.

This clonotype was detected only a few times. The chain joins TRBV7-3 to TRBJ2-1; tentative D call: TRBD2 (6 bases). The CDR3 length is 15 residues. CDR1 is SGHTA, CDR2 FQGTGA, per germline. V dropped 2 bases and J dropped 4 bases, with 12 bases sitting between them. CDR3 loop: CASSLGTGKYNEQFF. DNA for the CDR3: TGTGCCAGCAGCTTAGGGACTGGAAAGTACAATGAGCAGTTCTTC. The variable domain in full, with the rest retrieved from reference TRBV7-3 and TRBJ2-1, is GAGVSQTPSNKVTEKGKYVELRCDPISGHTALYWYRQSLGQGPEFLIYFQGTGAADDSGLPNDRFFAVRPEGSVSTLKIQRTERGDSAVYLCASSLGTGKYNEQFFGPGTRLTVL.

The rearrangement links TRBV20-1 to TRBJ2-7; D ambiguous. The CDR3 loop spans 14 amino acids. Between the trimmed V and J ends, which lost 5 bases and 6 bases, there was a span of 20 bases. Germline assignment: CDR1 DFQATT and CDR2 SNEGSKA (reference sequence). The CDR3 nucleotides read TGCAGTGCTCACGACTCGTCCCAGATCGGCGAGCAGTACTTC. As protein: CSAHDSSQIGEQYF.

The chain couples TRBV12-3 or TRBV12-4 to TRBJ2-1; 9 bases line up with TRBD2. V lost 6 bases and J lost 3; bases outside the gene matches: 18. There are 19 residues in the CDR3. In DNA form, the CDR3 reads TGTGCCAGCAGGTCTATGTCCCTCCTGGGGCGGGGGGGCTACAATGAGCAGTTCTTC. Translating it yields CASRSMSLLGRGGYNEQFF.

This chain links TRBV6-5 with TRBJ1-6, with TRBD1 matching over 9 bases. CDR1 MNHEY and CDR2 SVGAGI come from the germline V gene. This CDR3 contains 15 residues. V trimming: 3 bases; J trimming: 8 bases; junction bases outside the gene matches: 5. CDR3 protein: CASSYGGDRDSPLHF. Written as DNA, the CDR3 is TGTGCCAGCAGTTATGGCGGGGACAGGGATTCACCCCTCCACTTT.

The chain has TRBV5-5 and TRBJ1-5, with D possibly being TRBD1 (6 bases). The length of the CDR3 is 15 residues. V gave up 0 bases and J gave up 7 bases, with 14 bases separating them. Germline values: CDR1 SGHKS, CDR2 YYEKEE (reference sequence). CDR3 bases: TGTGCCAGCAGCTTGGGCACAGGGCGTAGACAGCCCCAGCATTTT. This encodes CASSLGTGRRQPQHF.

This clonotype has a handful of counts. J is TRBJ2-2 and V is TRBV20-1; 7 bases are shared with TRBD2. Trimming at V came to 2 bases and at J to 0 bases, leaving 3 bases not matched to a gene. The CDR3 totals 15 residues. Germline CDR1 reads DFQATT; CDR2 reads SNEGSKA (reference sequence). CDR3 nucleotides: TGCAGTGCTAGACTAGCGGCCTCGAACACCGGGGAGCTGTTTTTT. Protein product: CSARLAASNTGELFF.

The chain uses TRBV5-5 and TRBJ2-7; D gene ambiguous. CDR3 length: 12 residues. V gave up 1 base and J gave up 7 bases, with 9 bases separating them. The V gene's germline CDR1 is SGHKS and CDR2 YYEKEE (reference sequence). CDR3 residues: CASSLTVGEQYF. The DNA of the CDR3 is TGTGCCAGCAGCTTGACGGTGGGGGAGCAGTACTTC.

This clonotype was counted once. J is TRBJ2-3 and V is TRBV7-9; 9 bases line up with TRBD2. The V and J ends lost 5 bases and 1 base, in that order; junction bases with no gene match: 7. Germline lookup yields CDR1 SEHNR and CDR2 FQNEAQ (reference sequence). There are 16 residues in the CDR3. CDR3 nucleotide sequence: TGTGCCAGCAGCGGGGGTCCTAGCGGGGGCACAGATACGCAGTATTTT. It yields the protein CASSGGPSGGTDTQYF.

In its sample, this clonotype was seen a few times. The CDR3 reads CASSQVVWRWETQYF. DNA for the CDR3: TGCGCCAGCAGCCAAGTAGTTTGGCGGTGGGAGACCCAGTACTTC. V and J are TRBV4-3 and TRBJ2-5, with no clear D. From germline, CDR1 is LGHNA and CDR2 YSLEER. V shed 1 base and J shed 5 bases, with 14 bases lying between them. The CDR3 extends over 15 amino acids.

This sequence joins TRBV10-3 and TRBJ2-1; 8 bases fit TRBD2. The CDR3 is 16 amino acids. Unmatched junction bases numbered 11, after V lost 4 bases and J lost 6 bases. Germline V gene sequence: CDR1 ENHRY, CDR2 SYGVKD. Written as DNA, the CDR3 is TGTGCCATCAGTGCCTCCGGGACTAGTGGTCCCAATGAGCAGTTCTTC. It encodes CAISASGTSGPNEQFF.

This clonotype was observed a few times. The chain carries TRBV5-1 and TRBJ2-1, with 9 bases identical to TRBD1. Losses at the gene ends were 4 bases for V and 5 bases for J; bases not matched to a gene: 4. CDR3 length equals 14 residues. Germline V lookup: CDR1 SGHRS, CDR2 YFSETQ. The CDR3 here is CASSMGQGNNEQFF. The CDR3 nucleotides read TGCGCCAGCAGCATGGGACAGGGTAACAATGAGCAGTTCTTC.

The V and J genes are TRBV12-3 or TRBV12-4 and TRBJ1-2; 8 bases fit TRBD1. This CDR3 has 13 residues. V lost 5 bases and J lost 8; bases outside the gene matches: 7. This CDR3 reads CASSKTGVWGYTF. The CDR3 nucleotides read TGTGCCAGCAGTAAGACAGGGGTTTGGGGCTACACCTTC.

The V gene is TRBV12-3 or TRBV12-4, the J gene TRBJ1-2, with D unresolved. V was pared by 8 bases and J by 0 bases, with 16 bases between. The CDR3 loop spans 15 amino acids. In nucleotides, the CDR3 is TGTGCCAGCGGCCTTATGGCCCGAGCTAACTATGGCTACACCTTC. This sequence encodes CASGLMARANYGYTF.

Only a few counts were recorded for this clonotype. CDR3 sequence (DNA): TGTGCCAGCAGCGTAGATGTTTTGTGGGGTGAGACCCAGTACTTC. Translation: CASSVDVLWGETQYF. The chain combines TRBV9 with TRBJ2-5, with no clear D. CDR3 length: 15 amino acids. The V and J ends lost 0 bases and 5 bases respectively, with 14 bases between them. Germline-derived CDR1 and CDR2 are SGDLS and YYNGEE.

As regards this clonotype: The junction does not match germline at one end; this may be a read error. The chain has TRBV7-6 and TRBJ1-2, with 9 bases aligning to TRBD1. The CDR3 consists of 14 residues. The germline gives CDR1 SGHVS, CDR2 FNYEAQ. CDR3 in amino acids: CASSTGGWTGELLF. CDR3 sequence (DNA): TGTGCCAGCAGCACAGGAGGCTGGACAGGGGAACTCCTCTTC.

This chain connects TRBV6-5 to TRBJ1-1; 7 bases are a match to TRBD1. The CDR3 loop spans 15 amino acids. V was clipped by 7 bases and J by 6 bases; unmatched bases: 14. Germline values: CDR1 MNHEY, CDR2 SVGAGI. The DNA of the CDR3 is TGTGCCAGCACCAACAGGGGCCGGGGACGCGCTGAAGCTTTCTTT. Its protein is CASTNRGRGRAEAFF.

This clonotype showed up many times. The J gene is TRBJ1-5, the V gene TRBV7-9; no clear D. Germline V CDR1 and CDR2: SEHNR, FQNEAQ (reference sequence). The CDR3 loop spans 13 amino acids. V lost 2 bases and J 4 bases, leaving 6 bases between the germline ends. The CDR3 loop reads CASSLMGNQPQHF. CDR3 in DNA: TGTGCCAGCAGCTTAATGGGGAATCAGCCCCAGCATTTT.

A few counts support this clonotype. The DNA of the CDR3 is TGCGCCAGCAGCTTGGGAGGACTAGCAGATGGGGCCGATACGCAGTATTTT. Its protein product is CASSLGGLADGADTQYF. The rearrangement joins TRBV5-1 to TRBJ2-3; 8 bases agree with TRBD2. Germline CDR1 is SGHRS and CDR2 is YFSETQ. V shed 0 bases and J 6 bases; nucleotides not matched to a gene: 12. The CDR3 has 17 amino acids.